The sample holds a few counts of the clone carrying this T cell receptor beta chain. Antigen: not known. The sample belongs to a study of PD-1 blockade in classical Hodgkin lymphoma. The ends were cut back, 4 bases at V and 5 bases at J, with 11 bases in the middle. The CDR3 is 13 residues long. Germline V gives CDR1 SNHLY, CDR2 FYNNEI. After autologous stem cell transplantation all patients relapsed, and prior brentuximab vedotin exposure differed between cohorts. Findings of the study overall: Newly diagnosed patients were reported to exhibit reduced baseline TCR diversity relative to healthy donors.

Clones were sequenced by immunoSEQ multiplex PCR, and TCRdb holds only the in-frame ones, with some missing. This table has over 90,000 clones, roughly 87% appearing once. The chain has TRBV2 and TRBJ1-1; D is unclear. This TCR was recovered from a human donor with classical Hodgkin lymphoma. The sample was peripheral blood mononuclear cells (PBMCs), taken before the second cycle of nivolumab. The CDR3 DNA is TGTGCCAGCAGTGGAGAGAGTAAGACTGAAGCTTTCTTT. The encoded protein is CASSGESKTEAFF.